The source of this T cell receptor beta chain is a study of neurological immune-mediated disorders. This CDR3 is built from 16 residues. Trimming took 3 bases from V and 0 from J; bases not matched to a gene: 6. Germline V gene data show CDR1 as SGHRS and CDR2 as YFSETQ. This clonotype was detected many times. TCRdb reprocessed the 5' RACE reads with MiXCR, giving one entry per CDR3 protein. The sample lists under 85,000 distinct CDR3 sequences, roughly 13% seen once, with approximately 7.5% in the top ten. The TCR was taken from a woman between 50 and 59 years old in good health. The sequenced material came from PBMCs. The V and J genes are TRBV5-1 and TRBJ2-7; 10 nucleotides agree with TRBD1. The CDR3 region has the DNA TGCGCCAGCAGCTCCTTGGGACAGGGGCGCTCCTACGAGCAGTACTTC. Translated, it gives CASSSLGQGRSYEQYF.